This T cell receptor (beta chain) was retrieved from a study of cytomegalovirus exposure and HLA in healthy donors. Across the whole study: Among the 300 to 500 donors who were genotyped, approximately 84% fell in the genetic ancestry cluster that is associated with self-reported Caucasian donors. Study-level points and caveats: Follow-up analysis later connected one missense variant in DCLRE1C with trimming of TCR beta V- and J-genes. Investigators reported 150 to 200 TCR beta chains as tied to cytomegalovirus.

Germline-derived CDR1 and CDR2 are MGHRA and YSYEKL. The CDR3 extends over 13 amino acids. The trim removed 5 bases at V and 9 bases at J, leaving 9 bases unmatched. The PCR made use of 60 Vbeta and 13 Jbeta primers. Per the study methods: As a later analysis found, there were roughly 80 million unique TCR beta chains, of which around 10 million were shared. Profiled with immunoSEQ multiplex PCR; TCRdb holds only in-frame clones, not every one. Clone size and V and J calls were adopted from that table, with D and trimming inferred from the DNA. The repertoire holds tens of thousands of clones, with 60% to 80% as singletons. This clone was observed a handful of times. Its antigen is still unknown.

The sample was PBMCs. This TCR came from a woman aged 35 to 49 in good health and CMV-seropositive. The chain recombines TRBV4-1 with TRBJ1-2, with TRBD1 identical over 7 bases. For the CDR3, the DNA is TGCGCCAGCAGCTTCACAGGGGTCGTACGCTACACCTTC. Its translation: CASSFTGVVRYTF.